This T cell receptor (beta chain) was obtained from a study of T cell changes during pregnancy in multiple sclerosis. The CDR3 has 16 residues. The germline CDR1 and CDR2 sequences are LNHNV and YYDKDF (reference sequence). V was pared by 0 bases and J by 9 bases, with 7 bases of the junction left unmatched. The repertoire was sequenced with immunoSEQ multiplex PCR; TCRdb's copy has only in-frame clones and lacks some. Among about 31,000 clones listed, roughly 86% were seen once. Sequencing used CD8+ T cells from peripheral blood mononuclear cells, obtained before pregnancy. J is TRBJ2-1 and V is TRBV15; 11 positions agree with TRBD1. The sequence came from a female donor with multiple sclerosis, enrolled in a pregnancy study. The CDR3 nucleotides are TGTGCCACCAGCAGAGACAGGGACAGGGGGTTAGGTGAGCAGTTCTTC. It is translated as CATSRDRDRGLGEQFF.